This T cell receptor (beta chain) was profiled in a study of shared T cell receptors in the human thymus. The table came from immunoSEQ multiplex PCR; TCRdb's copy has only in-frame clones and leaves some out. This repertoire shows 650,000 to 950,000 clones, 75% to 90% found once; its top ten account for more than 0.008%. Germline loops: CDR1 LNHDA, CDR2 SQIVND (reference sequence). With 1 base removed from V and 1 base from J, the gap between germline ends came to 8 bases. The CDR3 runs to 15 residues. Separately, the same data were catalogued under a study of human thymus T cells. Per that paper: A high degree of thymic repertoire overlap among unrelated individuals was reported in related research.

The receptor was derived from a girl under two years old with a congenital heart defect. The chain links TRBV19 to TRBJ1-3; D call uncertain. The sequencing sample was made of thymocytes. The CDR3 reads CASSIGGYSGNTIYF. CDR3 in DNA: TGTGCCAGTAGTATAGGCGGGTATTCTGGAAACACCATATATTTT.